Shown below are 26 T cell receptor beta chains from a single sample sequenced in a study of CXCR3-negative and CXCR3-positive naive CD8 T cells. cDNA libraries for TRB were generated by 5' RACE incorporating UMI labels. TCRdb reprocessed the 5' RACE reads; each CDR3 protein has one entry and no DNA is given. The data include about 7,000 distinct CDR3 sequences; the top ten clones carry over 1.5%. The antigens of these receptors remain unknown. Study-wide findings and caveats: Naive cells with CXCR3 showed TRB CDR3s that were more hydrophobic than those in CXCR3-negative naive cells.

Sequenced: naive CXCR3+ CD8+ T cells from blood. Subset described: CD45RO-CCR7+CD27+CD95- naive CD8+ T cells expressing CXCR3 (TNR3+). These receptors originate from a human donor in good health. Some clones in this sample may be carry-over from other donors' samples.

The rearrangement links TRBV29-1 to TRBJ2-1; checking the TCRdb D call of TRBD2 is not possible without DNA. The CDR3 spans 17 residues. Germline CDR1 and CDR2: SQVTM and ANQGSEA. This chain's CDR3 is CSVEGPAGVLLYNEQFF.

Judged by frequency, this clonotype is medium-sized. This rearrangement joins TRBV7-9 to TRBJ1-2; TCRdb proposes TRBD1, but this gene call is untestable without DNA. Germline CDR1 reads SEHNR; CDR2 reads FQNEAQ (reference sequence). The CDR3 runs to 13 residues. CDR3 residues: CASSRDRLYGYTF. The full variable domain, in which reference TRBV7-9 and TRBJ1-2 provide the parts outside the CDR3, is DTGVSQNPRHKITKRGQNVTFRCDPISEHNRLYWYRQTLGQGPEFLTYFQNEAQLEKSRLLSDRFSAERPKGSFSTLEIQRTEQGDSAMYLCASSRDRLYGYTFGSGTRLTVV.

V and J are TRBV28 and TRBJ2-4; TCRdb's D call, TRBD1, is unchecked because there is no DNA. The germline CDR1 and CDR2 sequences are MDHEN and SYDVKM. The CDR3 is 12 residues long. The CDR3 sequence: CASRTGPDIQYF.

The rearrangement uses TRBV9 and TRBJ1-1; TCRdb picks TRBD1, but there is no DNA to check that call. There are 12 residues in the CDR3. CDR1 is SGDLS, CDR2 YYNGEE, per germline. The CDR3 sequence: CASSSGGTEAFF. The entire variable domain, with the rest obtained from reference TRBV9 and TRBJ1-1, is as follows: DSGVTQTPKHLITATGQRVTLRCSPRSGDLSVYWYQQSLDQGLQFLIQYYNGEERAKGNILERFSAQQFPDLHSELNLSSLELGDSALYFCASSSGGTEAFFGQGTRLTVV.

Its frequency marks this clonotype as medium-sized. This chain connects TRBV29-1 to TRBJ2-5; no DNA is available, so the TRBD1 call from TCRdb remains unchecked. CDR1 is SQVTM, CDR2 ANQGSEA, per germline. The CDR3 length is 13 residues. CDR3: CSAADRGPETQYF.

This clonotype is medium-sized (0.01 to 0.1%) by frequency. The gene calls are TRBV7-9 and TRBJ2-7; TCRdb indicates TRBD2, and absent DNA this call remains unverified. The CDR3 is 13 amino acids. Germline values: CDR1 SEHNR, CDR2 FQNEAQ (reference sequence). The CDR3 is CASSLDLRDEQYF.

The V gene is TRBV12-3 or TRBV12-4, the J gene TRBJ2-1; TCRdb's D gene call, TRBD2, goes unchecked for lack of DNA. The CDR3 extends over 18 amino acids. CDR3 protein: CASSLEASGRIYYNEQFF.

V usage is TRBV5-1 and J usage is TRBJ2-7; the D gene TCRdb calls, TRBD1, cannot be checked with no DNA. From germline, CDR1 is SGHRS and CDR2 YFSETQ. The CDR3 covers 15 residues. CDR3 residues: CASSLEGGSSYEQYF.

V is TRBV29-1 and J is TRBJ2-5; the TCRdb call, TRBD1, lacks DNA for checking. Germline CDR1 SQVTM, CDR2 ANQGSEA. This CDR3 has 13 residues. The CDR3 sequence is CSLIGTAQETQYF.

The J gene is TRBJ2-7, the V gene TRBV25-1; TCRdb returns TRBD2, unconfirmable since there is no DNA. Germline values: CDR1 MGHDK, CDR2 SYGVNS. The CDR3 runs to 14 residues. The CDR3 reads CASSGREGSYEQYF.

The rearrangement links TRBV29-1 to TRBJ2-1; without DNA, the TCRdb call of TRBD2 cannot be checked. The CDR3 is 14 residues long. The germline V gene encodes CDR1 SQVTM and CDR2 ANQGSEA. The CDR3 spells CSVRLAGPHNEQFF.

This rearrangement joins TRBV5-1 to TRBJ2-7. Germline-derived CDR1 and CDR2 are SGHRS and YFSETQ. This CDR3 spans 13 amino acids. The CDR3 spells CASSLVGVGEQYF. Filled out from reference TRBV5-1 and TRBJ2-7, the complete variable domain reads KAGVTQTPRYLIKTRGQQVTLSCSPISGHRSVSWYQQTPGQGLQFLFEYFSETQRNKGNFPGRFSGRQFSNSRSEMNVSTLELGDSALYLCASSLVGVGEQYFGPGTRLTVT.

This clonotype is identified as medium-sized (0.01 to 0.1%) from frequency. The J gene is TRBJ2-7, the V gene TRBV5-1; TCRdb selects TRBD2, and the lack of DNA leaves this call unchecked. The CDR3 is made up of 15 amino acids. The germline V gene encodes CDR1 SGHRS and CDR2 YFSETQ. CDR3 in amino acids: CASSSELAGTYEQYF. Complete variable domain (other parts from reference TRBV5-1 and TRBJ2-7): KAGVTQTPRYLIKTRGQQVTLSCSPISGHRSVSWYQQTPGQGLQFLFEYFSETQRNKGNFPGRFSGRQFSNSRSEMNVSTLELGDSALYLCASSSELAGTYEQYFGPGTRLTVT.

The rearrangement joins TRBV7-2 to TRBJ2-7; the TCRdb D gene call, TRBD2, has no DNA to confirm it. The V gene's germline CDR1 is SGHTA and CDR2 FQGNSA. The CDR3 runs 16 residues. The chain's CDR3 is CASSPPLAGWSYEQYF.

This chain connects TRBV29-1 to TRBJ1-1; TCRdb reports TRBD1, a call that lacks DNA to check it against. Germline CDR1 SQVTM, CDR2 ANQGSEA. This CDR3 has 13 amino acids. The CDR3 is CSAAGGSYTEAFF.

The rearrangement uses TRBV20-1 and TRBJ2-7; TCRdb gives TRBD2 as the D gene, but with no DNA this cannot be confirmed. Germline V gene lookup returns CDR1 DFQATT and CDR2 SNEGSKA (reference sequence). This CDR3 spans 13 amino acids. The CDR3 reads CSAWTSGSYEQYF.

The rearrangement links TRBV29-1 to TRBJ2-3; TCRdb designates TRBD2, a call that cannot be tested without DNA. This CDR3 region has 14 residues. Germline CDR1 reads SQVTM; CDR2 reads ANQGSEA. The CDR3 reads CSARFDSSTDTQYF.

The chain joins TRBV28 to TRBJ2-7; TCRdb selects TRBD1, and the lack of DNA leaves this call unchecked. Looked up from germline, CDR1 is MDHEN and CDR2 is SYDVKM. This CDR3 has 16 residues. The CDR3 here is CASSHPRRRANYEQYF.

The J gene is TRBJ2-7, the V gene TRBV15; TCRdb indicates TRBD1, and absent DNA this call remains unverified. There are 15 residues in the CDR3. CDR1 is LNHNV and CDR2 is YYDKDF in the germline V gene (reference sequence). The CDR3 here is CATSGGHRGANEQYF.

This rearrangement joins TRBV11-2 to TRBJ2-1; TCRdb's assignment of TRBD2 cannot be checked, as there is no DNA. Germline values: CDR1 SGHAT, CDR2 FQNNGV. This CDR3 comprises 15 residues. CDR3 in amino acids: CASSAVAGGYNEQFF. Full variable domain (outside the CDR3, taken from reference TRBV11-2 and TRBJ2-1): EAGVAQSPRYKIIEKRQSVAFWCNPISGHATLYWYQQILGQGPKLLIQFQNNGVVDDSQLPKDRFSAERLKGVDSTLKIQPAKLEDSAVYLCASSAVAGGYNEQFFGPGTRLTVL.

Here the CDR3 reads CSVEDPDANYGYTF. This sequence joins TRBV29-1 and TRBJ1-2; TCRdb reports TRBD1, a call that lacks DNA to check it against. CDR3 length: 14 amino acids. CDR1 SQVTM and CDR2 ANQGSEA come from the germline V gene.

This clonotype ranks as medium-sized (0.01 to 0.1%) in terms of frequency. The genes are TRBV29-1 and TRBJ2-3; with no DNA, the TCRdb D assignment of TRBD1 cannot be verified. The germline V gene has CDR1 SQVTM and CDR2 ANQGSEA. This CDR3 has 16 residues. The CDR3 sequence: CSVGPTAGTGIDTQYF.

Judged by frequency, this clonotype is medium-sized. This chain links TRBV29-1 with TRBJ2-3. Germline V gene lookup returns CDR1 SQVTM and CDR2 ANQGSEA. The CDR3 has 14 residues. CDR3 protein: CSVWGRSSADTQYF.

The gene calls are TRBV14 and TRBJ1-2; TCRdb indicates TRBD1, and absent DNA this call remains unverified. Looked up from germline, CDR1 is SGHDN and CDR2 is FVKESK. The CDR3 runs 15 residues. This CDR3 is CASSPLEYPLDGYTF.

Frequency places this clonotype as medium-sized. This chain joins TRBV29-1 and TRBJ1-4; absent DNA, TCRdb's TRBD1 call cannot be checked. CDR1 is SQVTM and CDR2 is ANQGSEA in the germline V gene. CDR3 size: 15 residues. CDR3 sequence: CSVEAPGTGDEKLFF.

This clonotype is classed as medium-sized by frequency. This chain uses TRBV7-8 with TRBJ2-1; TCRdb's D call of TRBD1 is untestable without DNA. Germline-derived CDR1 and CDR2 are SGHVS and FQNEAQ. The CDR3 sequence is 16 residues long. CDR3 residues: CASSSPERDSYNEQFF.